A single sample is the source of the 6 T cell receptor beta chains below, sequenced in a study of T cell responses to AZD1222 COVID-19 vaccine. Using immunoSEQ multiplex PCR, the repertoire was profiled, and TCRdb retains in-frame clones only, with some absent. This repertoire shows 110,000 or so clones, roughly 89% found once; its top ten account for roughly 6.9%. The source was peripheral blood, collected 28 days after the second AZD1222 dose. Receptors originate from an adult who received the AZD1222 COVID-19 vaccine.

The chain has TRBV2 and TRBJ2-7, with 12 bases aligning to TRBD2. The CDR3 is 15 amino acids. Losses at the gene ends were 6 bases for V and 4 bases for J; bases not matched to a gene: 7. Germline values: CDR1 SNHLY, CDR2 FYNNEI. CDR3 DNA sequence: TGTGCCAGCAGGCTAGCGGGAGGGTCCGCATACGAGCAGTACTTC. Residues: CASRLAGGSAYEQYF.

The CDR3 DNA reads as TGCGCCAGCAGCCAAGGGCGCGCTAAACAGTACTATGGCTACACCTTC. Translating it yields CASSQGRAKQYYGYTF. The chain joins TRBV4-1 to TRBJ1-2; D gene uncertain. The CDR3 has 16 amino acids. From germline, CDR1 is MGHRA and CDR2 YSYEKL. V lost 1 base and J 3 bases, leaving 15 bases between the germline ends.

The chain recombines TRBV21-1 with TRBJ2-7; the table's D call of TRBD2 was not tested on the DNA. TRBV21-1 is designated a pseudogene. CDR3 length equals 14 residues. The CDR3 DNA reads TGTGCCAGCAGCCCGGCGGGAGGTCCCCACGAGCAGTACTTC. This gives the protein CASSPAGGPHEQYF.

This chain connects TRBV7-3 to TRBJ2-1; 14 bases are shared with TRBD2. V lost 5 bases, J lost 6 bases, and 3 bases stayed unmatched. This CDR3 comprises 15 residues. Per the germline V gene, CDR1 is SGHTA and CDR2 is FQGTGA. The CDR3 nucleotides read TGTGCCAGCAGCACGGGACTAGCGGGAGCCAATGAGCAGTTCTTC. This sequence encodes CASSTGLAGANEQFF.

Turning to this clone: This same CDR3 is encoded by further DNA sequences in the sample. The chain is built from TRBV3-1 (or the pseudogene TRBV3-2) and TRBJ2-7; D is undetermined. This CDR3 is 11 amino acids long. The germline V gene encodes CDR1 LGHDT and CDR2 YNNKEL (reference sequence). V was cut by 2 bases and J by 4 bases, with 3 bases left in between. CDR3 coding DNA: TGTGCCAGCAGCCAATCGTACGAGCAGTACTTC. Residues: CASSQSYEQYF.

The chain uses TRBV5-1 and TRBJ2-7; TRBD2 is a possible D gene (6 bases). Germline V CDR1 and CDR2: SGHRS, YFSETQ. V gave up 9 bases and J gave up 3 bases, with 22 bases separating them. The CDR3 has 15 residues. CDR3 nucleotides: TGCGCCACCACCCTATACCCGACGGGGGACTACGAGCAGTACTTC. This translates into CATTLYPTGDYEQYF.